The T cell receptor (beta chain) described here comes from a study of blood T cell repertoires in COVID-19. Study overall: Some COVID-19 samples were acute and others convalescent; all came from the United States, Italy and Spain.

With 1 base removed from V and 6 bases from J, the gap between germline ends came to 16 bases. CDR1 SGHTA and CDR2 FQGNSA come from the germline V gene. The CDR3 is made up of 16 amino acids. Original processing notes: Nucleated cell number was recorded as an estimate derived from reference gene primer amplification. This table comes from immunoSEQ multiplex PCR, and its TCRdb copy is limited to in-frame clones, with some not included. Clone size and V and J calls were adopted from that table, with D and trimming inferred from the DNA. The table shows about 250,000 clones, with 88% occurring only once. During active infection, Seattle patients enrolled and were then monitored through disease.

J is TRBJ2-1 and V is TRBV7-2, with TRBD1 as a possible D gene (5 bases). The sequence was obtained from a woman in her thirties with COVID-19, enrolled during active disease. Sequencing was done on a sample of peripheral blood. The CDR3 bases are TGTGCCAGCAGCTTAGATCGCGGCAGGGTCGGCAATGAGCAGTTCTTC. It codes for CASSLDRGRVGNEQFF. Using reference TRBV7-2 and TRBJ2-1 for the parts outside the CDR3, the full variable domain is GAGVSQSPSNKVTEKGKDVELRCDPISGHTALYWYRQSLGQGLEFLIYFQGNSAPDKSGLPSDRFSAERTGGSVSTLTIQRTQQEDSAVYLCASSLDRGRVGNEQFFGPGTRLTVL.